This passage covers 17 T cell receptor beta chains from one sample sequenced in a study of blood T cell repertoires in COVID-19. Sequencing used immunoSEQ multiplex PCR; TCRdb keeps in-frame clones, though not all of them. The sample has about 160,000 clones; approximately 91% are singletons. Sample: peripheral blood. The source of these receptors is a man aged 18-30 years with acute or convalescent COVID-19.

This clone appeared a few times. The chain has TRBV3-1 (or the pseudogene TRBV3-2) and TRBJ1-1; 11 nucleotides align to TRBD1. Germline CDR1 and CDR2: LGHDT and YNNKEL (reference sequence). The junction had 6 bases not matched to a gene; V was cut back by 2 bases and J by 7 bases. The CDR3 consists of 15 residues. As DNA, the CDR3 is TGTGCCAGCAGCCAAACCAGGACAGGGGGCTTTGAAGCTTTCTTT. Its translation is CASSQTRTGGFEAFF.

V gene TRBV24-1 combines with J gene TRBJ2-2, with 10 positions matching TRBD1. CDR1 is KGHDR, CDR2 SFDVKD, per germline. V trimming: 3 bases; J trimming: 4 bases; junction bases outside the gene matches: 10. The length of the CDR3 is 18 residues. In DNA, the CDR3 is TGTGCCACCAGTGATCAGATGCCGGGACAGGGGCTCACCGGGGAGCTGTTTTTT. Its translation is CATSDQMPGQGLTGELFF.

This chain links TRBV24-1 with TRBJ2-5, with a weak D call TRBD1 (5 bases). Looked up from germline, CDR1 is KGHDR and CDR2 is SFDVKD. This CDR3 is 13 amino acids long. The germline V and J ends were trimmed by 4 bases and 1 base, with 6 bases remaining between them. The CDR3 DNA reads as TGTGCCACCAGTGAGACAGCCCAAGAGACCCAGTACTTC. Translating it yields CATSETAQETQYF.

As DNA, the CDR3 is TGTGCCAGCAGTGAAGGTCCTCCCAGCTCCTACGAGCAGTACTTC. Amino acids: CASSEGPPSSYEQYF. The chain uses TRBV2 and TRBJ2-7; D is undetermined. V lost 1 base, J lost 0 bases, and 10 bases lay in between. Looked up from germline, CDR1 is SNHLY and CDR2 is FYNNEI. There are 15 residues in the CDR3. Variable domain in full (rest from reference TRBV2 and TRBJ2-7): EPEVTQTPSHQVTQMGQEVILRCVPISNHLYFYWYRQILGQKVEFLVSFYNNEISEKSEIFDDQFSVERPDGSNFTLKIRSTKLEDSAMYFCASSEGPPSSYEQYFGPGTRLTVT.

This chain uses TRBV19 with TRBJ2-1; 9 bases agree with TRBD1. Trimming took 8 bases from V and 5 from J; bases not matched to a gene: 7. The length of the CDR3 is 14 residues. Per germline, CDR1 LNHDA and CDR2 SQIVND (reference sequence). In nucleotides, the CDR3 is TGTGCCAGTCGTAGCCGGGACAGGGACAATGAGCAGTTCTTC. Translating it yields CASRSRDRDNEQFF.

This clone was seen only once. The chain couples TRBV3-1 (or the pseudogene TRBV3-2) to TRBJ1-6, with TRBD1 matching over 9 bases. The trim removed 6 bases at V and 7 bases at J, leaving 7 bases unmatched. CDR3 length equals 15 residues. Germline loops: CDR1 LGHDT, CDR2 YNNKEL (reference sequence). CDR3 residues: CASRGGTGKNSPLHF. Written as DNA, the CDR3 is TGTGCCAGCAGAGGCGGGACAGGGAAAAATTCACCCCTCCACTTT.

This chain connects TRBV6-1 to TRBJ1-6, with D perhaps matching TRBD1 (6 bases). This CDR3 has 15 amino acids. Trimming removed 0 bases at V and 8 bases at J, with 11 bases between. Germline V CDR1 and CDR2: MNHNS, SASEGT. The CDR3 DNA reads as TGTGCCAGCAGTGAAGCCGGGGGGGCACATTCACCCCTCCACTTT. Translation gives CASSEAGGAHSPLHF.

This clone was detected only once. This sequence joins TRBV6-1 and TRBJ2-7, with D possibly matching TRBD2 (6 bases). V dropped 1 base and J dropped 2 bases, with 9 bases sitting between them. This CDR3 is 14 amino acids long. The germline V gene has CDR1 MNHNS and CDR2 SASEGT. The CDR3 DNA follows: TGTGCCAGCAGTGAAGGGGGACTCACCTACGAGCAGTACTTC. Its protein is CASSEGGLTYEQYF.

This clone was observed once. This rearrangement joins TRBV9 to TRBJ2-3; possible D gene TRBD2, 6 bases. CDR3 length: 15 amino acids. Germline V gene sequence: CDR1 SGDLS, CDR2 YYNGEE. The V gene lost 2 bases and the J gene lost 5 bases, with 15 bases spanning the gap. The CDR3 here is CASSVLAEGRDTQYF. Here the CDR3 DNA reads TGTGCCAGCAGCGTTTTAGCGGAGGGGAGAGATACGCAGTATTTT.

This clone came up once. V and J are TRBV24-1 and TRBJ1-5, with 7 bases lining up with TRBD1. This CDR3 has 18 amino acids. V was clipped by 3 bases and J by 0 bases; unmatched bases: 10. Germline V gene sequence: CDR1 KGHDR, CDR2 SFDVKD. The CDR3 DNA is TGTGCCACCAGTGATACCCGGTTCGACAGGGATAGCAATCAGCCCCAGCATTTT. Translation gives CATSDTRFDRDSNQPQHF.

The CDR3 reads CSFQEGAGNTIYF. DNA for the CDR3: TGCAGCTTCCAAGAGGGGGCTGGAAACACCATATATTTT. The chain has TRBV29-1 and TRBJ1-3; D may be TRBD1 (6 bases). CDR3 length equals 13 residues. Trimming cost V 8 bases and J 2 bases, with 13 bases left between them. Germline V gene data show CDR1 as SQVTM and CDR2 as ANQGSEA.

V usage is TRBV9 and J usage is TRBJ2-2; tentatively, D is TRBD2 (5 bases). Trimming cost V 2 bases and J 2 bases, with 10 bases left between them. The length of the CDR3 is 15 residues. Germline V gene data show CDR1 as SGDLS and CDR2 as YYNGEE. The CDR3 sequence is CASSVHSGNTGELFF. The CDR3 region has the DNA TGTGCCAGCAGCGTTCACAGCGGAAACACCGGGGAGCTGTTTTTT.

This clone was counted between two and nine times. The V gene is TRBV5-1, the J gene TRBJ1-1; a weak D match, TRBD1 (5 bases). The CDR3 runs 15 residues. Per the germline V gene, CDR1 is SGHRS and CDR2 is YFSETQ. V lost 7 bases and J lost 3, with 19 bases in between. The CDR3 is CASLRQPGGDTEAFF. The CDR3 DNA reads TGCGCCAGCCTTAGACAGCCCGGTGGGGACACTGAAGCTTTCTTT. Complete variable domain (other parts from reference TRBV5-1 and TRBJ1-1): KAGVTQTPRYLIKTRGQQVTLSCSPISGHRSVSWYQQTPGQGLQFLFEYFSETQRNKGNFPGRFSGRQFSNSRSEMNVSTLELGDSALYLCASLRQPGGDTEAFFGQGTRLTVV.

V is TRBV5-1 and J is TRBJ1-1, with TRBD1 matching over 9 bases. V dropped 4 bases and J dropped 0; count of bases not matched to a gene: 16. The CDR3 consists of 19 residues. In germline, CDR1 is SGHRS, CDR2 YFSETQ. This CDR3 is CASSQRRTGVNRVNTEAFF. CDR3 sequence (DNA): TGCGCCAGCAGCCAAAGGAGGACAGGGGTTAATAGGGTGAACACTGAAGCTTTCTTT. The complete variable domain, with remaining parts taken from reference TRBV5-1 and TRBJ1-1, reads KAGVTQTPRYLIKTRGQQVTLSCSPISGHRSVSWYQQTPGQGLQFLFEYFSETQRNKGNFPGRFSGRQFSNSRSEMNVSTLELGDSALYLCASSQRRTGVNRVNTEAFFGQGTRLTVV.

The rearrangement links TRBV27 to TRBJ2-1; a weak D match, TRBD2 (6 bases). This CDR3 is 15 amino acids long. The V gene's germline CDR1 is MNHEY and CDR2 SMNVEV (reference sequence). Deletions cut 1 base from V and 9 bases from J, with 16 bases between. CDR3 residues: CASSLYSGGGGEQFF. DNA of the CDR3: TGTGCCAGCAGTTTATATTCTGGGGGAGGTGGTGAGCAGTTCTTC.

The V gene is TRBV7-6, the J gene TRBJ1-2, with TRBD1 matching over 10 bases. V was clipped by 1 base and J by 6 bases; unmatched bases: 14. Germline V lookup: CDR1 SGHVS, CDR2 FNYEAQ. The CDR3 runs 18 residues. This chain's CDR3 is CASSLEPPGGTGDNGYTF. CDR3 DNA sequence: TGTGCCAGCAGCTTAGAACCCCCGGGGGGGACAGGGGACAATGGCTACACCTTC.

The chain is built from TRBV2 and TRBJ1-1; 8 nucleotides agree with TRBD1. There are 17 residues in the CDR3. Germline CDR1 and CDR2: SNHLY and FYNNEI. The V gene end was trimmed by 5 bases and the J gene end by 1 base; junction bases not matched to a gene: 12. The CDR3 reads CASSLKTGAEGNTEAFF. The CDR3 DNA follows: TGTGCCAGCAGTCTTAAGACAGGGGCCGAGGGGAACACTGAAGCTTTCTTT.